This passage covers 26 T cell receptor beta chains from one sample sequenced in a study of blood T cell repertoires in COVID-19. Sequencing used immunoSEQ multiplex PCR; TCRdb keeps in-frame clones, though not all of them. The table lists tens of thousands of clones, around 77% of them singletons, with about 20% in the top ten. The sequenced sample consisted of peripheral blood. These receptors were obtained from a man older than 75 with active or convalescent COVID-19.

This chain joins TRBV2 and TRBJ2-5, with 10 bases that match TRBD2. Germline-derived CDR1 and CDR2 are SNHLY and FYNNEI. CDR3 length: 13 residues. J lost 4 bases, V lost 7 bases, and 3 bases had no gene match. DNA for the CDR3: TGTGCCAGCACTAGCGGGGGTGGAGAGACCCAGTACTTC. This sequence encodes CASTSGGGETQYF.

The chain uses TRBV10-1 and TRBJ2-2, with TRBD2 matching over 8 bases. The CDR3 runs to 15 residues. In germline, CDR1 is WNHNN, CDR2 SYGVQD (reference sequence). Trimming at V came to 5 bases and at J to 5 bases, leaving 7 bases not matched to a gene. CDR3 in amino acids: CASSPTSGGTGELFF. CDR3 coding DNA: TGCGCCAGCAGTCCCACTAGCGGTGGGACCGGGGAGCTGTTTTTT.

This chain joins TRBV11-2 and TRBJ2-5; 8 positions agree with TRBD1. From germline, CDR1 is SGHAT and CDR2 FQNNGV. This CDR3 contains 14 residues. The V segment lost 1 base and the J segment 4 bases; nucleotides outside the gene matches: 2. The CDR3 sequence: CASSLGTGLETQYF. DNA for the CDR3: TGTGCCAGCAGCTTAGGGACAGGGCTAGAGACCCAGTACTTC.

The chain combines TRBV24-1 with TRBJ2-5; 8 bases line up with TRBD1. CDR3 length equals 14 residues. The junction had 3 bases not matched to a gene; V was cut back by 3 bases and J by 4 bases. CDR1 is KGHDR, CDR2 SFDVKD, per germline. The CDR3 loop reads CATSDGQGGETQYF. The CDR3 DNA reads TGTGCCACCAGTGATGGACAGGGCGGAGAGACCCAGTACTTC.

The gene calls are TRBV19 and TRBJ2-7; 9 positions agree with TRBD1. This CDR3 has 16 residues. Looked up from germline, CDR1 is LNHDA and CDR2 is SQIVND (reference sequence). The J segment lost 4 bases and the V segment lost 3 bases, leaving 10 bases of the junction unmatched. CDR3 coding DNA: TGTGCCAGTAGTATCGAACTAGGGACAGGGCAGTACGAGCAGTACTTC. This gives the protein CASSIELGTGQYEQYF.

V usage is TRBV27 and J usage is TRBJ2-3; 8 bases match TRBD2. The V and J ends lost 5 bases and 2 bases, in that order; junction bases with no gene match: 3. Germline V lookup: CDR1 MNHEY, CDR2 SMNVEV (reference sequence). The length of the CDR3 is 14 residues. CDR3 nucleotide sequence: TGTGCCAGCAGTCCGACTAGCGCCACAGATACGCAGTATTTT. It specifies CASSPTSATDTQYF.

The rearrangement links TRBV10-3 to TRBJ2-5; 7 bases are shared with TRBD2. Trimming cost V 6 bases and J 1 base; bases outside gene matches: 2. Germline V lookup: CDR1 ENHRY, CDR2 SYGVKD. This CDR3 spans 13 amino acids. The CDR3 coding sequence is TGTGCCATCAGGTCGGGGGGCCAAGAGACCCAGTACTTC. Protein: CAIRSGGQETQYF.

The chain is built from TRBV27 and TRBJ2-3, with TRBD2 matching over 9 bases. This CDR3 spans 14 amino acids. From germline, CDR1 is MNHEY and CDR2 SMNVEV (reference sequence). Trimming removed 4 bases from V and 7 bases from J; junction bases left unmatched: 6. This CDR3 is CASSYGTSPNTQYF. The CDR3 DNA sequence: TGTGCCAGCAGTTACGGGACTAGCCCTAATACGCAGTATTTT.

This chain's CDR3 is CASSPGPGLAGGRETQYF. The CDR3, as DNA: TGCGCCAGCAGCCCGGGCCCCGGACTAGCGGGGGGTAGGGAGACCCAGTACTTC. The chain combines TRBV5-1 with TRBJ2-5; the match to TRBD2 covers 14 bases. V lost 4 bases to trimming and J lost 5 bases; unmatched junction nucleotides: 13. The germline V gene has CDR1 SGHRS and CDR2 YFSETQ. CDR3 length: 18 amino acids.

Worth noting for this clone: The sample carries other DNA sequences with the same CDR3. V gene TRBV13 combines with J gene TRBJ1-1, with D possibly TRBD1 on 5 matching bases. V was pared by 6 bases and J by 4 bases, with 9 bases between. The V gene's germline CDR1 is PRHDT and CDR2 FYEKMQ (reference sequence). The CDR3 has 12 residues. CDR3: CASRRGGTEAFF. CDR3 DNA: TGTGCCAGCAGGCGGGGGGGCACTGAAGCTTTCTTT.

This chain links TRBV9 with TRBJ2-3, with 8 bases aligning to TRBD2. Germline CDR1 is SGDLS and CDR2 is YYNGEE. The CDR3 runs to 15 residues. Germline trimming cut 1 base from V and 4 bases from J; bases unmatched to any gene: 5. DNA for the CDR3: TGTGCCAGCAGCGTATGGAGCGGGAGTGCAGATACGCAGTATTTT. It codes for CASSVWSGSADTQYF.

This clone was observed once. Here the CDR3 reads CAISPQGQTFTDTQYF. The DNA of the CDR3 is TGTGCCATCAGCCCCCAGGGACAGACTTTCACAGATACGCAGTATTTT. This chain connects TRBV10-3 to TRBJ2-3; TRBD1 matches at 7 bases. There are 16 residues in the CDR3. J lost 2 bases, V lost 6 bases, and 11 bases had no gene match. Germline assignment: CDR1 ENHRY and CDR2 SYGVKD.

This clone was observed once. The J gene is TRBJ1-5, the V gene TRBV28; maybe TRBD1 (6 bases). The CDR3 runs to 14 residues. The V end lost 5 bases, the J end lost 7 bases, and 15 bases lay between the germline ends. In germline, CDR1 is MDHEN, CDR2 SYDVKM. CDR3 amino acids: CASSAAGEQQPQHF. The CDR3 nucleotides read TGTGCCAGCAGTGCCGCAGGGGAACAACAGCCCCAGCATTTT.

The rearrangement joins TRBV29-1 to TRBJ2-5, with TRBD2 identical over 9 bases. Germline assignment: CDR1 SQVTM and CDR2 ANQGSEA. V was pared by 3 bases and J by 4 bases, with 6 bases of the junction left unmatched. The CDR3 runs to 14 residues. In nucleotides, the CDR3 is TGCAGCGTTGAGGGCGGGGGGGTGAGAGAGACCCAGTACTTC. Its protein is CSVEGGGVRETQYF.

The chain joins TRBV19 to TRBJ1-4; tentative D call: TRBD1 (6 bases). CDR3 length equals 14 residues. Germline V lookup: CDR1 LNHDA, CDR2 SQIVND (reference sequence). V lost 3 bases and J 8 bases, leaving 13 bases between the germline ends. This CDR3 reads CASSMDSFGEKLFF. DNA of the CDR3: TGTGCCAGTAGTATGGACAGTTTCGGCGAAAAACTGTTTTTT.

J is TRBJ2-1 and V is TRBV9; D is possibly TRBD2 (6 bases). CDR3 length: 16 residues. V lost 4 bases, J lost 5 bases, and 19 bases lay in between. CDR1 and CDR2 (germline): SGDLS, YYNGEE. DNA for the CDR3: TGTGCCAGCAGCCTCCGGGGAGGCGGAGCCAACAATGAGCAGTTCTTC. It yields the protein CASSLRGGGANNEQFF.

The chain links TRBV18 to TRBJ1-1, with D tentatively TRBD1 (5 bases). V was clipped by 3 bases and J by 6 bases, with 20 bases between them. The CDR3 covers 16 residues. Germline assignment: CDR1 KGHSH and CDR2 LQKENI. The CDR3 loop is CASSPLSGAQGAEAFF. The CDR3 nucleotides are TGTGCCAGCTCACCTCTAAGCGGGGCCCAAGGCGCTGAAGCTTTCTTT. Full variable domain (remainder filled in from reference TRBV18 and TRBJ1-1): NAGVMQNPRHLVRRRGQEARLRCSPMKGHSHVYWYRQLPEEGLKFMVYLQKENIIDESGMPKERFSAEFPKEGPSILRIQQVVRGDSAAYFCASSPLSGAQGAEAFFGQGTRLTVV.

The J gene is TRBJ2-5, the V gene TRBV10-3, with TRBD1 matching over 9 bases. In germline, CDR1 is ENHRY, CDR2 SYGVKD. The CDR3 totals 12 residues. Germline trimming cut 10 bases from V and 2 bases from J; bases unmatched to any gene: 2. This chain's CDR3 is CASGTGQETQYF. CDR3 coding DNA: TGTGCCAGCGGGACAGGGCAAGAGACCCAGTACTTC.

The chain couples TRBV30 to TRBJ1-1; D unresolved. CDR1 GTSNPN and CDR2 SVGIG come from the germline V gene (reference sequence). This CDR3 spans 13 amino acids. V dropped 3 bases and J dropped 5 bases, with 13 bases sitting between them. CDR3 amino acids: CAWRQTSITEAFF. The CDR3 coding sequence is TGTGCCTGGAGGCAAACTTCAATAACTGAAGCTTTCTTT.

The chain recombines TRBV11-3 with TRBJ2-2, with 9 bases that match TRBD2. Unmatched junction bases numbered 3, after V lost 5 bases and J lost 5 bases. CDR3 length: 14 amino acids. The germline V gene has CDR1 SGHNT and CDR2 YENEEA. CDR3 sequence (DNA): TGTGCCAGCAGCCGTGCGGGGGGGACCGGGGAGCTGTTTTTT. Protein: CASSRAGGTGELFF. Full variable domain (remainder filled in from reference TRBV11-3 and TRBJ2-2): EAGVVQSPRYKIIEKKQPVAFWCNPISGHNTLYWYLQNLGQGPELLIRYENEEAVDDSQLPKDRFSAERLKGVDSTLKIQPAELGDSAVYLCASSRAGGTGELFFGEGSRLTVL.

The chain employs TRBV28 and TRBJ2-5, with D possibly TRBD1 on 5 matching bases. CDR1 and CDR2 from the germline V gene are MDHEN and SYDVKM. The V end was cut by 7 bases, the J end by 2 bases, with 17 bases between. The CDR3 is 15 residues long. CDR3 in amino acids: CASNSWGRQQETQYF. DNA for the CDR3: TGTGCCAGCAACTCTTGGGGCAGACAACAAGAGACCCAGTACTTC.

The rearrangement uses TRBV29-1 and TRBJ2-5, with D perhaps TRBD2 (5 bases). With 8 bases removed from V and 4 bases from J, the gap between germline ends came to 11 bases. From germline, CDR1 is SQVTM and CDR2 ANQGSEA. The CDR3 runs 11 residues. The CDR3 coding sequence is TGCAGCCCGACCCGGGGAGAGACCCAGTACTTC. Its protein is CSPTRGETQYF.

This clone was observed a single time. The chain has TRBV9 and TRBJ2-3, with D unclear. Germline assignment: CDR1 SGDLS and CDR2 YYNGEE. CDR3 size: 15 residues. The V gene lost 1 base and the J gene lost 0 bases, with 9 bases spanning the gap. The CDR3 reads CASSVHISSTDTQYF. The CDR3 DNA reads as TGTGCCAGCAGCGTACACATTTCTAGCACAGATACGCAGTATTTT.

The rearrangement links TRBV9 to TRBJ2-7; TRBD2 aligns across 9 bases. The CDR3 length is 15 residues. Germline assignment: CDR1 SGDLS and CDR2 YYNGEE. After removal of 4 bases from V and 2 bases from J, the junction contained 7 bases not matched to a gene. CDR3 in amino acids: CASSRASGVPYEQYF. The CDR3 region has the DNA TGTGCCAGCAGCAGGGCTAGCGGGGTCCCCTACGAGCAGTACTTC.

The J gene is TRBJ2-5, the V gene TRBV3-1 (or the pseudogene TRBV3-2); TRBD2 is a possible D gene (6 bases). The CDR3 loop spans 16 amino acids. In germline, CDR1 is LGHDT, CDR2 YNNKEL (reference sequence). The ends were cut back, 8 bases at V and 2 bases at J, with 21 bases in the middle. CDR3 DNA: TGTGCCAGCCGGCGCGTAGGGACTCTAGTTCAAGAGACCCAGTACTTC. It codes for CASRRVGTLVQETQYF.

The rearrangement links TRBV7-9 to TRBJ2-5; 7 bases align to TRBD2. V was pared by 11 bases and J by 2 bases, with 8 bases of the junction left unmatched. The CDR3 sequence is 13 residues long. Germline V CDR1 and CDR2: SEHNR, FQNEAQ (reference sequence). The CDR3 loop is CAYIEGGQETQYF. The CDR3 nucleotides are TGTGCCTACATAGAGGGAGGGCAAGAGACCCAGTACTTC.